This T cell receptor (beta chain) emerged from a study of tumor-infiltrating lymphocytes in glioblastoma multiforme. Broader study findings: The T cells in this sample were not sorted into functional subsets.

With respect to this clonotype: Its target is unknown. An end of the junction does not agree with germline; a read error may underlie this.

TCR beta libraries were built from RNA through three nested multiplex PCR rounds using modified ARM-PCR. A C-beta primer primed TCRB cDNA from around 0.53 ug RNA. In TCRdb, the multiplex PCR reads were re-called with MiXCR into one record per CDR3 protein. Among about 13,000 distinct CDR3 sequences, 64% were seen once, and the ten largest hold over 25%. The CDR3 sequence is 14 residues long. Germline CDR1 reads SGHDT; CDR2 reads YYEEEE. Sequencing used brain tumor tissue. The sequence came from a male donor with glioblastoma. J is TRBJ2-7 and V is TRBV5-6; D might be TRBD1 or TRBD2, each matching 5 bases. The CDR3 DNA reads TGTGTCAGCAGCGATTTGGGGGTTACCTACGAGCAGCACTTC. Translation: CVSSDLGVTYEQHF.